Given below is one T cell receptor (beta chain) in context. No antigen is known for it. Donors sampled were nominally healthy, though unrecorded immune exposures were likely. This sample is drawn from a study of cytomegalovirus exposure and HLA in healthy donors. Overall study: In a previous analysis, 120 million or so unique TCR beta sequences were found from 150 million to 200 million T cells. Around 80 million unique TCRs from HLA-typed donors were held in an early data release.

PCR involved 60 Vbeta and 13 Jbeta primers. Clones were read by immunoSEQ multiplex PCR, and TCRdb kept only the in-frame ones, dropping some. The sample yields 200,000 or so clones, over 70% seen once. Study conclusions and caveats: Through in vitro validation, three CMV-associated chains were shown to be specific for CMV antigens.

The CDR3 is 14 amino acids. J was trimmed by 5 bases and V by 6 bases; bases with no gene match: 6. CDR1 and CDR2 from the germline V gene are KGHSH and LQKENI. The clonotype comes from a woman aged 18-29 years in good health and CMV-seropositive. The specimen sequenced was PBMCs. This chain links TRBV18 with TRBJ1-5; 8 bases fit TRBD1. CDR3 bases: TGTGCCAGCTCGCCAGACAGGGGCTATCAGCCCCAGCATTTT. Translated: CASSPDRGYQPQHF.